This T cell receptor (beta chain) was recorded in a study of cytomegalovirus exposure and HLA in healthy donors. PCR was performed using 60 Vbeta and 13 Jbeta primers. Authors' methods: Later, 80 million or so unique TCR beta chains were counted in an analysis, and 10 million to 12 million of them were shared. Assay used: immunoSEQ multiplex PCR; TCRdb lists only in-frame clones, some missing. The V and J calls and clone size come from that table; D and trimming were worked out from the DNA. Here the sample spans more than 95,000 clones, 8.5% to 10% being singletons. General observations from the study: Roughly even sequencing depth across donors was the assumption behind the presence/absence analyses.

Regarding this clone: What it binds is not known.

In germline, CDR1 is LNHDA, CDR2 SQIVND (reference sequence). Trimming removed 8 bases from V and 9 bases from J, with 25 bases in between. The CDR3 sequence is 16 residues long. The TCR sequence derives from a man aged 25 to 40 in good health and CMV-seronegative. Sequenced sample: PBMCs. The V call is TRBV19, the J call TRBJ2-2; D may be TRBD1 (6 bases). In DNA form, the CDR3 reads TGTGCCAGTCTCCCTTTCCGGGACACCAGTTTCAGGGAGCTGTTTTTT. Translating gives CASLPFRDTSFRELFF.